This T cell receptor beta chain was found in a study of shared clonotypes between healthy human individuals. General study points: Sequencing depth was expected to influence donor clonotype sharing.

Remarks on this clone: The antigen remains unidentified.

Trimming removed 1 base from V and 2 bases from J, with 0 bases in between. Germline loops: CDR1 SGHDT, CDR2 YYEEEE. The CDR3 runs 11 residues. Method: immunoSEQ multiplex PCR; TCRdb's copy keeps in-frame clones and lacks some. Seen here are roughly 1,500,000 clones, about 98% observed once, and the top ten hold 0.4% to 0.55%. The receptor's source is a man aged 30 to 45 in good health. The sequenced sample consisted of naive CD4+ T cells sorted from blood. Subset indicated: CD45RA+ positively selected. V usage is TRBV5-6 and J usage is TRBJ2-5; D gene ambiguous. CDR3 protein: CASSLQETQYF. In DNA form, the CDR3 reads TGTGCCAGCAGCTTGCAAGAGACCCAGTACTTC.